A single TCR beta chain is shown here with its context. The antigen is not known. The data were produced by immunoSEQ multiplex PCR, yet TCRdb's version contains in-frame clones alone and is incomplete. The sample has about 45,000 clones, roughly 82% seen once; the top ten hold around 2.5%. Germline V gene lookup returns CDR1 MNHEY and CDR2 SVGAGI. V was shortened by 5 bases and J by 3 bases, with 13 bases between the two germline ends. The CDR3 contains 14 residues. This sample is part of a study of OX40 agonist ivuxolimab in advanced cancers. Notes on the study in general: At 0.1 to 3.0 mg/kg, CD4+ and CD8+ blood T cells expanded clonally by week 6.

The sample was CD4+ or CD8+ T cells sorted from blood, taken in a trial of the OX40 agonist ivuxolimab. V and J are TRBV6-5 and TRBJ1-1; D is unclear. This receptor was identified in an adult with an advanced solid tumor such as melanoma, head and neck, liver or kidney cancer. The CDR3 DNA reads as TGTGCCAGCAGTGGAAAAGTTTCTCACACTGAAGCTTTCTTT. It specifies CASSGKVSHTEAFF.